A selection of T cell receptor beta chains follows, all from one sample in a study of OX40 agonist ivuxolimab in advanced cancers. Profiled with immunoSEQ multiplex PCR; TCRdb holds only in-frame clones, not every one. The table shows about 73,000 clones, with more than 80% occurring only once. The sample consisted of CD4+ or CD8+ T cells sorted from blood, taken in a trial of the OX40 agonist ivuxolimab. The source is an adult with an advanced solid tumor such as melanoma, head and neck, liver or kidney cancer. The CDR3 runs from the conserved cysteine through the conserved F or W. A D gene is named only where the DNA matches it firmly. Clone size appears in some rows only: once, few, many, or a class for an expanded clone.

v_call	j_call	d_call	clone_size	cdr3_nt	cdr3_aa
TRBV5-1	TRBJ2-7	.	.	TGCGCCAGCAGCTCGCCCGGGGCCCACTACGAGCAGTACTTC	CASSSPGAHYEQYF
TRBV7-9	TRBJ2-7	.	.	TGTGCCAGCAGTTTCCCGTCTACGTATGAGCAGTACTTC	CASSFPSTYEQYF
TRBV5-6	TRBJ1-1	TRBD1	.	TGTGCCAGCAGCTTCTTTCGGTCCAGGGGGGACACTGAAGCTTTCTTT	CASSFFRSRGDTEAFF
TRBV9	TRBJ2-1	.	.	TGTGCCAGCAGCGGGACTTTTGACAATGAGCAGTTCTTC	CASSGTFDNEQFF
TRBV5-6	TRBJ2-7	.	once	TGTGCCAGCAGCTTTCAGGACAGTGTCTACGAGCAGTACTTC	CASSFQDSVYEQYF
TRBV5-5	TRBJ2-7	.	.	TGTGCCAGCAGCAGAACGGGCTACGAGCAGTACTTC	CASSRTGYEQYF
TRBV7-9	TRBJ1-2	TRBD1	.	TGTGCCAGCAGCTCCAGGGGGGCGGACTATGGCTACACCTTC	CASSSRGADYGYTF
TRBV7-9	TRBJ2-1	TRBD1	.	TGTGCCAGCAGCGGCACAGGGGGAGAGTACAATGAGCAGTTCTTC	CASSGTGGEYNEQFF
TRBV11-2	TRBJ1-2	.	.	TGTGCCAGCAGCTTGGACCACTACTATGGCTACACCTTC	CASSLDHYYGYTF
TRBV7-9	TRBJ1-2	.	.	TGTGCCAGCAGCTTAGGCACAGCCAGAGCAGACGGCTACACCTTC	CASSLGTARADGYTF
TRBV6-1	TRBJ2-2	.	.	TGTGCCAGCAGTGAAGCAGGGGCGAACACCGGGGAGCTGTTTTTT	CASSEAGANTGELFF
TRBV25-1	TRBJ2-7	.	.	TGTGCCAGCAGGGCTGGCCACGAGCAGTACTTC	CASRAGHEQYF
TRBV4-1	TRBJ1-2	.	.	TGCGCCAGCAGCCAAGTCGGAAATAACTATGGCTACACCTTC	CASSQVGNNYGYTF
TRBV10-3	TRBJ1-2	.	.	TGTGCCATCGGGCAGGGGAAGGGCTACACCTTC	CAIGQGKGYTF
TRBV6-5	TRBJ1-1	TRBD1	.	TGTGCCAGCAGTTACGCTTCCAGGGGGATAACTGAAGCTTTCTTT	CASSYASRGITEAFF
TRBV19	TRBJ1-1	TRBD1	.	TGTGCCAGTAGGTTCGGGACAGGGGTCACTGAAGCTTTCTTT	CASRFGTGVTEAFF
TRBV7-8	TRBJ2-2	TRBD2	.	TGTGCCAGCAGCTTTGCTACAGTTAATAAGCGGGGGGTCACCGGGGAGCTGTTTTTT	CASSFATVNKRGVTGELFF
TRBV11-2	TRBJ2-1	TRBD2	.	TGTGCCAGCAGCGCCCGACTAGCGGGGGGGCCCCACAATGAGCAGTTCTTC	CASSARLAGGPHNEQFF
TRBV9	TRBJ2-3	.	.	TGTGCCAGCAGCGTCCGAGGGGGGCCAGATACGCAGTATTTT	CASSVRGGPDTQYF
TRBV27	TRBJ2-7	TRBD2	.	TGTGCCAGCAGTCCCCATAGCGCGGGAGTACTCTACGAGCAGTACTTC	CASSPHSAGVLYEQYF
TRBV11-2	TRBJ2-1	.	.	TGTGCCAGCAGCTTACTTTCCTCCTACAATGAGCAGTTCTTC	CASSLLSSYNEQFF
TRBV7-6	TRBJ1-3	TRBD1	.	TGTGCCAGCAGCTCCAAACAGGGGTCTGGAAACACCATATATTTT	CASSSKQGSGNTIYF
TRBV13	TRBJ1-4	TRBD1	.	TGTGCCAGCAGCTCCCGGGACAGGGGGTGGAAACTGTTTTTT	CASSSRDRGWKLFF
TRBV7-9	TRBJ2-5	.	.	TGTGCCAGCAGCTTAGACCTCCAGGCGCCCCAAGAGACCCAGTACTTC	CASSLDLQAPQETQYF
TRBV4-1	TRBJ2-7	.	.	TGCGCCAGCAGCCAAGATTTGGCAGTCTTTCCCTACGAGCAGTACTTC	CASSQDLAVFPYEQYF
TRBV7-3	TRBJ1-2	.	.	TGTGCCAGCACCGCGGCAGGGGTAGATGGCTACACCTTC	CASTAAGVDGYTF
TRBV7-6	TRBJ2-7	.	.	TGTGCCAGCAGCTTAGCGTCCCGTTACGAGCAGTACTTC	CASSLASRYEQYF
TRBV27	TRBJ1-6	.	.	TGTGCCAGCAGCCCGGCTCGGCAGCCCCTCCACTTT	CASSPARQPLHF
TRBV7-9	TRBJ2-1	.	.	TGTGCCAGCAGCTTAGTCGGGATCTCCTACAATGAGCAGTTCTTC	CASSLVGISYNEQFF
TRBV27	TRBJ2-1	TRBD2	.	TGTGCCAGCAGTTTGCGGTCTAGCGGGATGTACAATGAGCAGTTCTTC	CASSLRSSGMYNEQFF
TRBV5-1	TRBJ2-1	TRBD1	.	TGCGCCAGCAGCTGGGGACAGGGGGCAAACAATGAGCAGTTCTTC	CASSWGQGANNEQFF
TRBV27	TRBJ2-7	.	.	TGTGCCAGCGGACCGAACTACGAGCAGTACTTC	CASGPNYEQYF
TRBV27	TRBJ2-7	TRBD1	.	TGTGCCAGCAGTTACAAAGGGGGCGCGGAACCGGTTTCCTACGAGCAGTACTTC	CASSYKGGAEPVSYEQYF
TRBV6-5	TRBJ2-3	TRBD2	.	TGTGCCAGCAGCCCACTAGCGGGGGACACAGATACGCAGTATTTT	CASSPLAGDTDTQYF
TRBV5-8	TRBJ2-3	.	.	TGTGCCAGCAGCTCGATTGGGACCGACTTTTCGCAGTATTTT	CASSSIGTDFSQYF
TRBV2	TRBJ2-2	.	.	TGTGCCAGCAGAGGACGAACGAACACCGGGGAGCTGTTTTTT	CASRGRTNTGELFF
TRBV7-9	TRBJ2-1	TRBD1	once	TGTGCCAGCAGGGTAGCAGGGGGTATTGAGCAGTTCTTC	CASRVAGGIEQFF
TRBV4-2	TRBJ2-3	TRBD2	.	TGTGCCAGCAGCCAAGATCGGGTGACTAGCGGGAGCTCCACAGATACGCAGTATTTT	CASSQDRVTSGSSTDTQYF
TRBV29-1	TRBJ2-7	TRBD2	.	TGCAGCGTTACGCGGGGGGCCGCCTACGAGCAGTACTTC	CSVTRGAAYEQYF
TRBV6-1	TRBJ2-7	.	.	TGTGCCAGCAGCACCCGGGCCTCCTACGAGCAGTACTTC	CASSTRASYEQYF
TRBV19	TRBJ1-1	.	.	TGTGCCAGTAGTATCAAGAACACTGAAGCTTTCTTT	CASSIKNTEAFF
TRBV21-1	TRBJ1-2	.	.	TGTGCCAGCAGCAAAGTCGGAGGGACAGGGGGTAACTATGGCTACACCTTC	CASSKVGGTGGNYGYTF
TRBV27	TRBJ1-1	TRBD1	medium-sized	TGTGCCAGCAGTTTCGGACAGGGGGCTGAAGCTTTCTTT	CASSFGQGAEAFF
TRBV9	TRBJ2-2	TRBD2	.	TGTGCCAGCAGCGCCAGAGGACTAGCGGGAGGGCCCTCCGGGGAGCTGTTTTTT	CASSARGLAGGPSGELFF
TRBV28	TRBJ2-5	.	.	TGTGCCAGCCTTGGGTCAGGGGGGGAGACCCAGTACTTC	CASLGSGGETQYF
TRBV30	TRBJ2-5	TRBD1	.	TGTGCCTGGAGGGCCCGGGACAGATTATACTTC	CAWRARDRLYF